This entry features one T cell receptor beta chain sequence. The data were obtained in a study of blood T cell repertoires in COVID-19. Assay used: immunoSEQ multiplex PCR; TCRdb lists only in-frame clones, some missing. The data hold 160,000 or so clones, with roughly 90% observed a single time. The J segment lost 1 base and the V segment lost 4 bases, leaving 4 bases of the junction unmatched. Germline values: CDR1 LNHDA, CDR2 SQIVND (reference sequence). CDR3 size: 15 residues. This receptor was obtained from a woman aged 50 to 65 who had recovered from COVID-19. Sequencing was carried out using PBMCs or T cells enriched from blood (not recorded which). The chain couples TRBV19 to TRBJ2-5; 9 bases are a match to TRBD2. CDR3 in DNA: TGTGCCAGTAGTAAGGCGCGGGGGGGCCAAGAGACCCAGTACTTC. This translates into CASSKARGGQETQYF. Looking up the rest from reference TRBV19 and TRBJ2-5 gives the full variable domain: DGGITQSPKYLFRKEGQNVTLSCEQNLNHDAMYWYRQDPGQGLRLIYYSQIVNDFQKGDIAEGYSVSREKKESFPLTVTSAQKNPTAFYLCASSKARGGQETQYFGPGTRLLVL.